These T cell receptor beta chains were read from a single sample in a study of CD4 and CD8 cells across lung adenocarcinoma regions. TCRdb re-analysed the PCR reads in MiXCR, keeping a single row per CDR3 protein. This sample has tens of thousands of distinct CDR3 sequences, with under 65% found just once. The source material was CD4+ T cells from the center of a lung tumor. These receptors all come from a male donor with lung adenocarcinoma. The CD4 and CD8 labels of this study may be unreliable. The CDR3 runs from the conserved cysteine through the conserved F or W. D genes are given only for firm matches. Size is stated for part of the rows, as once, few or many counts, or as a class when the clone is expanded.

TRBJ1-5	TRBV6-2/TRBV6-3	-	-	CASNSVDSNPPQHF	TGTGCCAGCAACTCTGTCGATAGCAATCCGCCCCAGCACTTT
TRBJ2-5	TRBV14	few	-	CASSQNSQETQYF	TGTGCCAGCAGCCAGAACAGCCAAGAGACCCAGTACTTC
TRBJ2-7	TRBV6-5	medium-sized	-	CASSHPGGNRYEQYF	TGTGCCAGCAGTCACCCTGGGGGCAATCGCTACGAGCAGTACTTC
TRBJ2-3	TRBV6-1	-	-	CARSLQAGSTDAQYF	TGTGCCAGGAGCCTCCAGGCTGGGAGTACAGATGCGCAGTATTTT
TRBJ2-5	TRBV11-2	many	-	CASSFPTTGGVEETQYF	TGTGCCAGCAGCTTTCCGACGACAGGAGGGGTGGAGGAGACCCAGTACTTC
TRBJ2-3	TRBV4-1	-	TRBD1	CASSHPDRGTDTHYF	TGCGCCAGCAGCCACCCGGACAGGGGGACAGATACGCACTATTTT
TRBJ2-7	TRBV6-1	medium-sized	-	CASSEAPAGFGGEQYF	TGTGCCAGCAGTGAAGCCCCCGCCGGGTTTGGTGGCGAGCAGTACTTC
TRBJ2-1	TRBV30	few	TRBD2	CAWSVPGLAAWDEQFF	TGTGCCTGGAGTGTACCGGGACTAGCGGCCTGGGATGAGCAGTTCTTC
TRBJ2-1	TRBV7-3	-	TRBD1	CASSLDRANEQFF	TGTGCCAGCAGCTTAGACAGGGCCAATGAGCAGTTCTTC
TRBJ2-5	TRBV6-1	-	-	CASSLGTGAQKTQYF	TGTGCCAGCAGTCTCGGGACGGGAGCCCAAAAGACCCAGTACTTC
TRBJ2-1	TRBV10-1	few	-	CASSKGVGRSYNEQFF	TGCGCCAGCAGCAAGGGTGTCGGGAGATCCTACAATGAGCAGTTCTTC
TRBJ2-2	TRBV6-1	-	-	CASLRDVITDALFF	TGTGCCAGCCTCCGGGATGTGATAACCGATGCGCTGTTTTTT
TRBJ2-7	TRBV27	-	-	CASSAGLGAPGTDTQYF	TGTGCCAGCAGTGCGGGGCTCGGGGCTCCTGGGACAGATACGCAGTACTTC
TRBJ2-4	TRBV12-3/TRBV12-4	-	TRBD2	CASSATGGGTKNIQYF	TGTGCCAGCAGCGCAACGGGCGGGGGTACCAAAAACATTCAGTACTTC
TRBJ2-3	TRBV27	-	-	CASNTFGTGITDEQFF	-
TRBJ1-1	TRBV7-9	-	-	CASSPRELGATEAFF	TGTGCCAGCAGCCCCCGTGAATTGGGGGCTACAGAAGCTTTCTTT